This TCR beta chain was profiled in a study of CD8+ T cells in alopecia areata. Study observations and caveats: Higher clonality than in normal scalp was seen in lesional scalp, especially alopecia totalis/universalis. Scalp data also include sequences from resident alphabeta T cells of normal skin.

RNA, once extracted, was reverse transcribed into cDNA for use as the sequencing template. Method: immunoSEQ multiplex PCR; TCRdb's copy keeps in-frame clones and lacks some. The sample has about 150,000 clones; about 53% are singletons. Germline loops: CDR1 SQVTM, CDR2 ANQGSEA. Deletions cut 0 bases from V and 3 bases from J, with 14 bases between. The CDR3 is 15 amino acids. Note on this clone: The target antigen is unknown.

The TCR originated in a human donor with alopecia areata. Sample: CD8+ T cells sorted from blood, taken at week 0. The rearrangement links TRBV29-1 to TRBJ1-2; D is ambiguous. The CDR3 sequence: CSVEDRGQPDYGYTF. CDR3 DNA: TGCAGCGTTGAAGATCGTGGCCAGCCGGACTATGGCTACACCTTC.